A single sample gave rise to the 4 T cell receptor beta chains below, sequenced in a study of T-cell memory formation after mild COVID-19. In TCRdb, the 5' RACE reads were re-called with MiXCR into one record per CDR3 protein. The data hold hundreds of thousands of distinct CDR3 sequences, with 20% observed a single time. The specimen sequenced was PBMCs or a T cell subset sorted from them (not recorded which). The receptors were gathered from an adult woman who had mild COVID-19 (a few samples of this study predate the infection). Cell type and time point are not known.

As DNA, the CDR3 is TGTGCCAGCAGTTTAGAGGGGGAATCCGAAGCTTTCTTT. It yields the protein CASSLEGESEAFF. The gene calls are TRBV5-5 and TRBJ1-1; D possibly corresponds to TRBD1 (6 bases). This CDR3 has 13 residues. Germline V gene sequence: CDR1 SGHKS, CDR2 YYEKEE (reference sequence). Trimming removed 5 bases at V and 8 bases at J, with 16 bases between.

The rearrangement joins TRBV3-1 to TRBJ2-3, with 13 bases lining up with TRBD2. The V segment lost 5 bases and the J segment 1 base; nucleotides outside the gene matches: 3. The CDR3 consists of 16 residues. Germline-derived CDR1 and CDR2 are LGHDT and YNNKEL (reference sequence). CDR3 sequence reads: CASSYGLAGGTDTQYF. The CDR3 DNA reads TGTGCCAGCAGCTATGGACTAGCGGGGGGCACAGATACGCAGTATTTT.

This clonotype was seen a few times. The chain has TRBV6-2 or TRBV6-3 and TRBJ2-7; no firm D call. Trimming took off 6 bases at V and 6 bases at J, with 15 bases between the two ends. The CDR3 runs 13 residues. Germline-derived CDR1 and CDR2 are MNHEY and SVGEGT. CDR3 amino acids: CASSDPTQPEQYF. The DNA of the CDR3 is TGTGCCAGCAGCGACCCGACTCAACCCGAGCAGTACTTC.

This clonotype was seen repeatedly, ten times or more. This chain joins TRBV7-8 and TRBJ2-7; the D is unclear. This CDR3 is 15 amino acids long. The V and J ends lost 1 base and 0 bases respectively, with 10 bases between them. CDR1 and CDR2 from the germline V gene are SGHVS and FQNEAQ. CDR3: CASSLGAGSSYEQYF. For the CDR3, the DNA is TGTGCCAGCAGCTTAGGAGCTGGCTCCTCCTACGAGCAGTACTTC.